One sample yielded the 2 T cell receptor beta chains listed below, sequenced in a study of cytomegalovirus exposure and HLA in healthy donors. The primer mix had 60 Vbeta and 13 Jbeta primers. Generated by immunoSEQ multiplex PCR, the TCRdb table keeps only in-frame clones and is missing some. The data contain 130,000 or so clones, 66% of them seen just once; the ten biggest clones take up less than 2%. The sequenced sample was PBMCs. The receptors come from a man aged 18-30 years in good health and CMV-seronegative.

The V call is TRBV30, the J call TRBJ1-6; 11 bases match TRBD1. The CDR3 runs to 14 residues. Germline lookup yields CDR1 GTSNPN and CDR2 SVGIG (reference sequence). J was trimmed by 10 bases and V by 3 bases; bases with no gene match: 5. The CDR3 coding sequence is TGTGCCTGGAGCGGGGACAGGGGGTACTCACCCCTCCACTTT. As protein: CAWSGDRGYSPLHF.

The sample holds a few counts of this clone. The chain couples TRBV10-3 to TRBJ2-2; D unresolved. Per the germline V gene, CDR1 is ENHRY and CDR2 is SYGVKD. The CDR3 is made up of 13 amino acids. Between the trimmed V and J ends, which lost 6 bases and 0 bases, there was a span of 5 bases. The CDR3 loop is CAIRQPNTGELFF. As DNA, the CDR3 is TGTGCCATCAGACAGCCGAACACCGGGGAGCTGTTTTTT.